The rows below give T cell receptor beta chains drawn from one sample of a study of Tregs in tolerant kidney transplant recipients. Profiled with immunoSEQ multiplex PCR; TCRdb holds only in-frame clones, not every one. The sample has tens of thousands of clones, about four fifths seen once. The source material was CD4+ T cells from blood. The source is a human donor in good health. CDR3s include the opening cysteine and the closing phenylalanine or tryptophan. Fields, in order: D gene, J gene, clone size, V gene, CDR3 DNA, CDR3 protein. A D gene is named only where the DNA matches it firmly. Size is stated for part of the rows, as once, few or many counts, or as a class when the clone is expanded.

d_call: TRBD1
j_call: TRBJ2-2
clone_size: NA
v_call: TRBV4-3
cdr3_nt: TGCGCCAGCAGCCGCGCGCCGGGACAGGGAGGTGGGGAGCTGTTTTTT
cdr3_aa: CASSRAPGQGGGELFF

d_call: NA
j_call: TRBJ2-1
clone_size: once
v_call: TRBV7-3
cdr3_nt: TGTGCCAGCAGCTTAAAAGGGGGACTAAATTGGGCCAATGAGCAGTTCTTC
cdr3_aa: CASSLKGGLNWANEQFF

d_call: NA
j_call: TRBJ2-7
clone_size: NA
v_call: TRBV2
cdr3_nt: TGTGCCAGCATGAAGCACGGGGGGCTTCCCCCCTACGAGCAGTACTTC
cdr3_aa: CASMKHGGLPPYEQYF

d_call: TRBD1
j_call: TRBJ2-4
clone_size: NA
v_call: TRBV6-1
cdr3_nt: TGTGCCAGCAGTGAAGCCAGGGGACAGGAGAAAAACATTCAGTACTTC
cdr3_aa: CASSEARGQEKNIQYF

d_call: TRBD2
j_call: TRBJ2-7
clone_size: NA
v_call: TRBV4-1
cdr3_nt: TGCGCCAGCAGCCAGGGGACTATCCGATCCGAGCAGTACTTC
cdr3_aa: CASSQGTIRSEQYF

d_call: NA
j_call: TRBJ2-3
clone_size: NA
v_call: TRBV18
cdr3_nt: TGTGCCAGCTCACCAGACTTTGCAGGCGATACGCAGTATTTT
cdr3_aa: CASSPDFAGDTQYF

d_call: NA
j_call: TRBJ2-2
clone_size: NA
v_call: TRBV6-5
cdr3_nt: TGTGCCAGCAGACCCCCGGGGACCGACACCGGGGAGCTGTTTTTT
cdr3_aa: CASRPPGTDTGELFF

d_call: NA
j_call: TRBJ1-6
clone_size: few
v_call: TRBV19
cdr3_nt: TGTGCCAGTAGCGAACCGATCGACATTTGGAATTCACCCCTCCACTTT
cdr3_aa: CASSEPIDIWNSPLHF

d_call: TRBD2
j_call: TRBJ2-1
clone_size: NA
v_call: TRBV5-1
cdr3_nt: TGCGCCAGCAGCCCAGGACTAGGCAATGGTGAGCAGTTCTTC
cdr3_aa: CASSPGLGNGEQFF

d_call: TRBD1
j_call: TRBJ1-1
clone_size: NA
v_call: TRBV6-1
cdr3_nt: TGTGCCAGCAGCCTGTTTGGACAGGGGAACACTGAAGCTTTCTTT
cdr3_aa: CASSLFGQGNTEAFF

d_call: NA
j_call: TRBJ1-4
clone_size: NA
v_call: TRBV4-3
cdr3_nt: TGCGCCAGCAGCCAAGAAAACAAGGAGTCCGAAAAACTGTTTTTT
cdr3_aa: CASSQENKESEKLFF

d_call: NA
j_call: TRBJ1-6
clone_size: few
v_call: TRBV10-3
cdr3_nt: TGTGCCATCTGCCGGGCGGGGGAAGGGTCACCCCTCCACTTT
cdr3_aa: CAICRAGEGSPLHF

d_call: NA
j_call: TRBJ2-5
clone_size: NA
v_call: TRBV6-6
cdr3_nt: TGTGCCAGCAGTTACGGGACTTTCCAAGAGACCCAGTACTTC
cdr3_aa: CASSYGTFQETQYF

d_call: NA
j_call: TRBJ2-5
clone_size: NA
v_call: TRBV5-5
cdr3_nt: TGTGCCAGCAGCCCCGACAGCCAAGAGACCCAGTACTTC
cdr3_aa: CASSPDSQETQYF

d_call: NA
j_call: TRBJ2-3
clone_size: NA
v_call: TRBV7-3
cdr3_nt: TGTGCCAGCAGCTTCGGCGGGACCTATACGCAGTATTTT
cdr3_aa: CASSFGGTYTQYF

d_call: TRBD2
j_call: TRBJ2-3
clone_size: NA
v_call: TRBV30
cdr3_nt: TGTGCCTGGAGTCCAAAATTAGCGGGGGGCACAGATACGCAGTATTTT
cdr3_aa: CAWSPKLAGGTDTQYF

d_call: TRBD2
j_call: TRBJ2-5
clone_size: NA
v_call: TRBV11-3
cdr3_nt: TGTGCCAGCAGTCGGAGACTAGCGGGAGTTAGGGAGACCCAGTACTTC
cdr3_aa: CASSRRLAGVRETQYF

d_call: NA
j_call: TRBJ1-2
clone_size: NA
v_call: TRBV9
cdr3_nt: TGTGCCAGCAGCGTAGGGGGTCTTGACTATGGCTACACCTTC
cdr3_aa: CASSVGGLDYGYTF

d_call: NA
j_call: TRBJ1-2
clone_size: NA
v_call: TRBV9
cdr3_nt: TGTGCCAGCAGCGTAGGTGGAATAACTAACTATGGCTACACCTTC
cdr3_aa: CASSVGGITNYGYTF

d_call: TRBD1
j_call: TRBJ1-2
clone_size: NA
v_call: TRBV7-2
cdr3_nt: TGTGCCAGCAGCTTACAGGGACAGCTCTATGGCTACACCTTC
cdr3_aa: CASSLQGQLYGYTF

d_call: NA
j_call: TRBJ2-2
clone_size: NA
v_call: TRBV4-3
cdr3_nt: TGCGCCAGCAGCCTGGGACCGGGCGCCGGGGAGCTGTTTTTT
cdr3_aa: CASSLGPGAGELFF

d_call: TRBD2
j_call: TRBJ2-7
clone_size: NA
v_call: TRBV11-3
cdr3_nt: TGTGCCAGCAGCCCGGGGACTAGCGCAGCTTACGAGCAGTACTTC
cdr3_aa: CASSPGTSAAYEQYF

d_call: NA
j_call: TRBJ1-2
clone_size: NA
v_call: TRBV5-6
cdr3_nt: TGTGCCAGCAGCTCGCAGGGTGTAGTTAACTATGGCTACACCTTC
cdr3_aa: CASSSQGVVNYGYTF

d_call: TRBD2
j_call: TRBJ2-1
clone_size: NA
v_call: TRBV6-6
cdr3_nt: TGTGCCAGCAGAGGTACTAGCGGTTATTACAATGAGCAGTTCTTC
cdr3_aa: CASRGTSGYYNEQFF

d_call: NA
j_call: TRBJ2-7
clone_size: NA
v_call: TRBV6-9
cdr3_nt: TGTGCCAGCAGTTATGCGGGGCAAACCACAGGGGAGCAGTACTTC
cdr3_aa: CASSYAGQTTGEQYF

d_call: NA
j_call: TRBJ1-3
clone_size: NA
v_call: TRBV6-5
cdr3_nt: TGTGCCAGCAGCCGTGACAGGATCTCTGGAAACACCATATATTTT
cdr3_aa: CASSRDRISGNTIYF

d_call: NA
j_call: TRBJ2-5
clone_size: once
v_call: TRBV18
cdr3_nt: TGTGCCAGCTCACCAGAAAGGACTCCCAGGGGGACCCAGTACTTC
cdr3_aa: CASSPERTPRGTQYF

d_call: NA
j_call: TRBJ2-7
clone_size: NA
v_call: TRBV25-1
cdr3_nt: TGTGCCAGCAGTGGGTCCGGGACTGGATCCTACGAGCAGTACTTC
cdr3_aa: CASSGSGTGSYEQYF

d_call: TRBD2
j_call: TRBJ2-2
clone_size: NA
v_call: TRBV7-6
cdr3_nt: TGTGCCAGCAGCCCCCTAGCGGGATCAGTTTCTCCCGGGGAGCTGTTTTTT
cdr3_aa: CASSPLAGSVSPGELFF

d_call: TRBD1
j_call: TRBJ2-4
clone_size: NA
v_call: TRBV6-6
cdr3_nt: TGTGCCAAAAGTAGACAGGGGACGCCGGACATTCAGTACTTC
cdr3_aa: CAKSRQGTPDIQYF

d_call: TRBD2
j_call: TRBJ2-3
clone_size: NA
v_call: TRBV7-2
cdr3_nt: TGTGCCAGCAGCTTACGACTAGCGGGTGCCACAGATACGCAGTATTTT
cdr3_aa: CASSLRLAGATDTQYF

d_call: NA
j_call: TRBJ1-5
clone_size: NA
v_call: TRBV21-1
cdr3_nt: TGTGCCAGCACCCCTTCGGGTCCCAGTCAGCCCCAGCATTTT
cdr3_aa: CASTPSGPSQPQHF

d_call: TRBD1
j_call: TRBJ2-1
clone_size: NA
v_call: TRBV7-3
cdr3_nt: TGTGCCAGCAGCCGACAGGGGGCCGACAATGAGCAGTTCTTC
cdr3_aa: CASSRQGADNEQFF

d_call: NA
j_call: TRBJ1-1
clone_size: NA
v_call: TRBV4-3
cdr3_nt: TGCGCCAGCAGCCCCACAGGGCACATGAACACTGAAGCTTTCTTT
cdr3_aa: CASSPTGHMNTEAFF

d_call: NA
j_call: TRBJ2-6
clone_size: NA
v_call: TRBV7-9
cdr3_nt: TGTGCCAGCGGGGACTCTGGGGCCAACGTCCTGACTTTC
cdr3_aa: CASGDSGANVLTF

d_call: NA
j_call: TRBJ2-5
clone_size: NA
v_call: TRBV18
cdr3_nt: TGTGCCAGCTCACCAGGAAACCAAGAGACCCAGTACTTC
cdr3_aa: CASSPGNQETQYF

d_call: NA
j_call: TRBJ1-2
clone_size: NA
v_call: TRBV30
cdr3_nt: TGTGCCTGGATAGCCGGAATCGGCTATGGCTACACCTTC
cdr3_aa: CAWIAGIGYGYTF

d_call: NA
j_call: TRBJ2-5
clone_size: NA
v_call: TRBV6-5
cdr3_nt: TGTGCCAGCAGTATCAGACTAGGTCGGGAGACCCAGTACTTC
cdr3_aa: CASSIRLGRETQYF

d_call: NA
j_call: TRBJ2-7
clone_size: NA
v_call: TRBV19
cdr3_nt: TGTGCCAGTTCTCCTCGGGGAGGTGTCAACTACGAGCAGTACTTC
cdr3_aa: CASSPRGGVNYEQYF

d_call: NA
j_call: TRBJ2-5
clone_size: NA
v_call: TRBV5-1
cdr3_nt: TGCGCCAGCAGCTTGAAGGGACCTGGGGCCCAGTACTTC
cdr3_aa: CASSLKGPGAQYF

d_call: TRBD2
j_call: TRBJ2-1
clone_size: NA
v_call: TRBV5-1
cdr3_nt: TGCGCCAGCAGCAGAATAGGGACTAGGGATTCCAATGAGCAGTTCTTC
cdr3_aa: CASSRIGTRDSNEQFF

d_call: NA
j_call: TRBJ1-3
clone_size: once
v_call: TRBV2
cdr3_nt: TGTGCCAGCAGTGAAGACGACGGCCACACCATATATTTT
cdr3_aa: CASSEDDGHTIYF

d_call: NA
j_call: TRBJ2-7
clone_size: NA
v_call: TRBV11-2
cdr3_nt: TGTGCCAGCAGCGAAGGCGGACACATCTACGAGCAGTACTTC
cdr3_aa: CASSEGGHIYEQYF

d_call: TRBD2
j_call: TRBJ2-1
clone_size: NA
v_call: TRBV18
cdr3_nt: TGTGCCAGCTCACCACCGGTGGTGGCGGGAGACAATGAGCAGTTCTTC
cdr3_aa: CASSPPVVAGDNEQFF

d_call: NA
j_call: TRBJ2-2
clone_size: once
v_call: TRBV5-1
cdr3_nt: TGCGCCAGCAGCCCTGTTATCTCCACCGGGGAGCTGTTTTTT
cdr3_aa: CASSPVISTGELFF

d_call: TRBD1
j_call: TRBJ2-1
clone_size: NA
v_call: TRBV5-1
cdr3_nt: TGCGCCAGCAGCTTAGCGACAGGGGCTGGGGATGAGCAGTTCTTC
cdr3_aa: CASSLATGAGDEQFF

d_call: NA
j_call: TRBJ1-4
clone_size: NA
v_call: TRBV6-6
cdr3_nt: TGTGCCAGCAGTTACTCGACAGGAAGCAACGAAAAACTGTTTTTT
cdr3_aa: CASSYSTGSNEKLFF

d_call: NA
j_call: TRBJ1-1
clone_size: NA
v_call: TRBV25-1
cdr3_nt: TGTGCCAGCACCGCACGCACTGAAGCTTTCTTT
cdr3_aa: CASTARTEAFF

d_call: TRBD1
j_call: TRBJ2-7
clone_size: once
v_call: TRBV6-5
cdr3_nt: TGTGCCAGCACGGTGGACAGGGACTCCTACGAGCAGTACTTC
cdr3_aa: CASTVDRDSYEQYF

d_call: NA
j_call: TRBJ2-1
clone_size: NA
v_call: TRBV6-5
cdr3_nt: TGTGCCAGCAGTTACTCCGCAAATAACAATGAGCAGTTCTTC
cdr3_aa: CASSYSANNNEQFF

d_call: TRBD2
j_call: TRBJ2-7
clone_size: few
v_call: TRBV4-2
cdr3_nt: TGTGCCAGCAGCCTAGGACTAGCGGACGTTTACGAGCAGTACTTC
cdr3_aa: CASSLGLADVYEQYF

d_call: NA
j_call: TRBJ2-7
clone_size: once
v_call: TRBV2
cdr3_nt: TGTGCCGGACAGGGCGGGGGCGCCCCCTACGAGCAGTACTTC
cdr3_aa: CAGQGGGAPYEQYF

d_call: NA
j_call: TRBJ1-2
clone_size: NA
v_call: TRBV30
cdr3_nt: TGTGCCTGGAGTGTAGGGGGGGGTTCCGATTACACCTTC
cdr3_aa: CAWSVGGGSDYTF

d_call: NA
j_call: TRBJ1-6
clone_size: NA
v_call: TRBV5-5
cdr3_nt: TGTGCCAGCAGCTTGGGCCGGCAGATAAGTTCACCCCTCCACTTT
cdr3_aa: CASSLGRQISSPLHF

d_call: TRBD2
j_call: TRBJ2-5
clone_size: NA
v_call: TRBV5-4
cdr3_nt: TGTGCCAGCAGGGACGGGACTAGCGCCCTGTACCAAGAGACCCAGTACTTC
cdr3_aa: CASRDGTSALYQETQYF

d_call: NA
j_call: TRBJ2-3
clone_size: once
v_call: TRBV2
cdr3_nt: TGTGCCAGCATCCGGAGTCCCGGAACAGAGGAGTATTTT
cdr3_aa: CASIRSPGTEEYF

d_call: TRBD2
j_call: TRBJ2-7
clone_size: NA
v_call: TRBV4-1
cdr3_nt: TGCGCCAGCAGCCAAGATAGGAGGCTAGCGGGTCTCCGGTACGAGCAGTACTTC
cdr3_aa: CASSQDRRLAGLRYEQYF

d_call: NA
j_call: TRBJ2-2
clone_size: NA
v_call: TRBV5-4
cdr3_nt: TGTGCCAGCAGCGTGGCCAGGGGATTCACCGGGGAGCTGTTTTTT
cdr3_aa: CASSVARGFTGELFF